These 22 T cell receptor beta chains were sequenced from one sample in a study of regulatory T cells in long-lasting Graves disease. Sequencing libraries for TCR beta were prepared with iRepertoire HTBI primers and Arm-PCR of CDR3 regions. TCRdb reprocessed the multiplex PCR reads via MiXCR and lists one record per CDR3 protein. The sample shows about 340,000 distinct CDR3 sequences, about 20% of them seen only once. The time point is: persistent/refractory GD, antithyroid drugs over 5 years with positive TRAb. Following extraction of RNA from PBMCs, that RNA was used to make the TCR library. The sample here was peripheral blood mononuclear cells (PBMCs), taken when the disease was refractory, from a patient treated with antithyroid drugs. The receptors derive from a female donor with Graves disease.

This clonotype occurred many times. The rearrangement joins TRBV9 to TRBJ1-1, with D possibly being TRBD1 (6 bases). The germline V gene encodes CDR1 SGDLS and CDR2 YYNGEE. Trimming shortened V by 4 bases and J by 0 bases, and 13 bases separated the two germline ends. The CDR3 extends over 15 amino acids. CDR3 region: CASSPPGGLNTEAFF. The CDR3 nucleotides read TGTGCCAGCAGCCCCCCTGGGGGGCTGAACACTGAAGCTTTCTTT.

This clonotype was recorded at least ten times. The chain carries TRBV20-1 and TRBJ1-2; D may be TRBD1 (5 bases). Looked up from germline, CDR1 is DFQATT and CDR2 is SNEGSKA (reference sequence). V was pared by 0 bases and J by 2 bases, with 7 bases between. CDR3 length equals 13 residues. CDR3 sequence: CSARDRTNYGYTF. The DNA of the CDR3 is TGCAGTGCTAGAGATCGGACAAACTATGGCTACACCTTC.

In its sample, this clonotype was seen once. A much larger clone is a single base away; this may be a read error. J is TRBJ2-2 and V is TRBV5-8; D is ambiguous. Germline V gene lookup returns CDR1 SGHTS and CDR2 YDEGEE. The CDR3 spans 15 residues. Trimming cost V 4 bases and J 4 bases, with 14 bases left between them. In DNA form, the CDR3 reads TGTGCCAGCAGCCCCATGACCGATCGCACCGGGGAGCTGTTTTTT. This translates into CASSPMTDRTGELFF.

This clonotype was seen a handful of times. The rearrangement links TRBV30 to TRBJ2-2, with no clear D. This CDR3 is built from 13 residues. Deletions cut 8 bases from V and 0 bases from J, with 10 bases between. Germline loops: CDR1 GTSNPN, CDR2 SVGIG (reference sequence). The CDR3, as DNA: TGTGCCGGCAGGTTCGCGAACACCGGGGAGCTGTTTTTT. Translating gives CAGRFANTGELFF. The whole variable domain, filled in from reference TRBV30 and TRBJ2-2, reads SQTIHQWPATLVQPVGSPLSLECTVEGTSNPNLYWYRQAAGRGLQLLFYSVGIGQISSEVPQNLSASRPQDRQFILSSKKLLLSDSGFYLCAGRFANTGELFFGEGSRLTVL.

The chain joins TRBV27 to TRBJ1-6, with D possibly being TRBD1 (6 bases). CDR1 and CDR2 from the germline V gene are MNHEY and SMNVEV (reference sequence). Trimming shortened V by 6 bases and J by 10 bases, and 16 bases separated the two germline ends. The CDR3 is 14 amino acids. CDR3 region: CASSYWGHQSPLHF. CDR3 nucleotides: TGTGCCAGCAGCTACTGGGGGCACCAATCACCCCTCCACTTT.

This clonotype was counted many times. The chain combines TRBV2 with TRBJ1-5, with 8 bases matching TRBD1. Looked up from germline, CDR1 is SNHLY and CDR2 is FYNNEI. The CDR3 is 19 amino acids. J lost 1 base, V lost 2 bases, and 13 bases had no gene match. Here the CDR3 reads CASSERAGGLVWSNQPQHF. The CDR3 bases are TGTGCCAGCAGTGAACGGGCAGGGGGCTTGGTTTGGAGCAATCAGCCCCAGCATTTT.

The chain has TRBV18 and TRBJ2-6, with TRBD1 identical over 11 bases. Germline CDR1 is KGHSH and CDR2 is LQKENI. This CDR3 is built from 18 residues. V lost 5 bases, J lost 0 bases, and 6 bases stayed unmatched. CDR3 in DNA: TGTGCCAGCTCAGCGGACAGGGGGCGCATCTCTGGGGCCAACGTCCTGACTTTC. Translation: CASSADRGRISGANVLTF.

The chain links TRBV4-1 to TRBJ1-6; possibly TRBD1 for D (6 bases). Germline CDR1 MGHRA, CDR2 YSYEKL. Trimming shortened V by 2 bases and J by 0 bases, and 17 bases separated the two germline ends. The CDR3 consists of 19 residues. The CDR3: CASSQIIGTPSSYNSPLHF. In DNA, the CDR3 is TGCGCCAGCAGCCAAATTATCGGGACACCTAGCTCCTATAATTCACCCCTCCACTTT.

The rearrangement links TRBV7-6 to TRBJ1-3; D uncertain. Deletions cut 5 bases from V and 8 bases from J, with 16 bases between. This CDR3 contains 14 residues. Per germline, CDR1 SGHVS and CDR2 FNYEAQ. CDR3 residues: CASSPRLGMDTIYF. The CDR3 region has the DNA TGTGCCAGCAGCCCAAGGCTGGGGATGGACACCATATATTTT.

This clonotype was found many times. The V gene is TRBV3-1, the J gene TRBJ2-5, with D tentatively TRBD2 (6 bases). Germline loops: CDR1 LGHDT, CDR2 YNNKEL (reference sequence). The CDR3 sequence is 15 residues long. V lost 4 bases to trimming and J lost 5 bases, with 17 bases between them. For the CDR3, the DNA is TGTGCCAGCAGCCCCATGACTAGTACTGCCGAGACCCAGTACTTC. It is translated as CASSPMTSTAETQYF.

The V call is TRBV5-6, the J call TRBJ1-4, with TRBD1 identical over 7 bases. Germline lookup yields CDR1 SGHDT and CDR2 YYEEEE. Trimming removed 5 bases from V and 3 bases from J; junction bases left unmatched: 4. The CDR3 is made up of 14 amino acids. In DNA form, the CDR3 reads TGTGCCAGCAGGTCGACAGGGTCTAATGAAAAACTGTTTTTT. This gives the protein CASRSTGSNEKLFF.

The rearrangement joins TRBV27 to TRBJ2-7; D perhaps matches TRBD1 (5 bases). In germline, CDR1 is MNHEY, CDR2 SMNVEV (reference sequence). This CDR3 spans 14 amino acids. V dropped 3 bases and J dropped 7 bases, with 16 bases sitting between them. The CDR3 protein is CASSLKGSTREQYF. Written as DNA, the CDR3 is TGTGCCAGCAGTTTGAAGGGGTCGACCAGGGAGCAGTACTTC.

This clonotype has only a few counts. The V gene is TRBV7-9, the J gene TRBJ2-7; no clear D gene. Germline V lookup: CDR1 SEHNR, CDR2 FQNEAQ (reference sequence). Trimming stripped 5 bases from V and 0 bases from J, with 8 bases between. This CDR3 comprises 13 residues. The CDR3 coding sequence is TGTGCCAGCAGCCCGCAGAGCTCCTACGAGCAGTACTTC. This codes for CASSPQSSYEQYF.

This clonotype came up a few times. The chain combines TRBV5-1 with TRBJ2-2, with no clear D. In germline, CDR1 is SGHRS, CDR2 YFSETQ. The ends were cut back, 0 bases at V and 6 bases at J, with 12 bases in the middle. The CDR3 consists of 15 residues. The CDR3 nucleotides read TGCGCCAGCAGCTTGGCAGGCCCCGCCGCCGGGGAGCTGTTTTTT. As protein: CASSLAGPAAGELFF.

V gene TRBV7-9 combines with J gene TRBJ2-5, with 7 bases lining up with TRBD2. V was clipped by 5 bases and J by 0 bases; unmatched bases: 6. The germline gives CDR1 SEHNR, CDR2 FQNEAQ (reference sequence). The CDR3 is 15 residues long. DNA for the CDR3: TGTGCCAGCAGCATAGGGCGGGGGTACCAAGAGACCCAGTACTTC. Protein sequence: CASSIGRGYQETQYF.

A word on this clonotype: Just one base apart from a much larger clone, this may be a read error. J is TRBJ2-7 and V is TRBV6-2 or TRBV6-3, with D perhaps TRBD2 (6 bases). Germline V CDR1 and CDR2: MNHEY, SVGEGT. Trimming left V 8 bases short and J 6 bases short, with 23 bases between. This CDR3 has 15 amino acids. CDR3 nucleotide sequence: TGTGCCAGCGGTGTAGTGGGAGGTGGGCTAGGCGAGCAGTACTTC. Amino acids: CASGVVGGGLGEQYF.

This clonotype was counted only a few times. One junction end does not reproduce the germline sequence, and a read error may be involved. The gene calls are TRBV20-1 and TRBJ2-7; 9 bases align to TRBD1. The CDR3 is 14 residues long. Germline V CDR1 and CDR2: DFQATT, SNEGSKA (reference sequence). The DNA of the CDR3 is TGCAGTGCGAGACGGGACAGGGCCTCCTACGAGCAGTGCTTC. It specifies CSARRDRASYEQCF.

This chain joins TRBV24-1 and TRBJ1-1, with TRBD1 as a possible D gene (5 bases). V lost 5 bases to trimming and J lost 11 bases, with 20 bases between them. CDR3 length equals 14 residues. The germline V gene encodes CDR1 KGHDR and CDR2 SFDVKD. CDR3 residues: CATSGPGALAGAFF. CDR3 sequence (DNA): TGTGCCACCAGTGGTCCCGGGGCCCTGGCGGGTGCTTTCTTT.

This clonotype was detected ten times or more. The CDR3 region has the DNA TGTGCCAGTAGTATGGCGGCCGAGATCCCCTATGGCTACACCTTC. Its translation is CASSMAAEIPYGYTF. The genes are TRBV19 and TRBJ1-2; D unclear. With 3 bases removed from V and 4 bases from J, the gap between germline ends came to 15 bases. Germline V gene lookup returns CDR1 LNHDA and CDR2 SQIVND (reference sequence). The CDR3 length is 15 residues. The whole variable domain, remainder taken from reference TRBV19 and TRBJ1-2, is DGGITQSPKYLFRKEGQNVTLSCEQNLNHDAMYWYRQDPGQGLRLIYYSQIVNDFQKGDIAEGYSVSREKKESFPLTVTSAQKNPTAFYLCASSMAAEIPYGYTFGSGTRLTVV.

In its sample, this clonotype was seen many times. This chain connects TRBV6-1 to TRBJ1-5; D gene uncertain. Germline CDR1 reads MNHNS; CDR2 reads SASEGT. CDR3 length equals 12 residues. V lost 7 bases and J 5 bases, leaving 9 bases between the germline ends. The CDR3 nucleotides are TGTGCCAGCAAAGAATACGATCAGCCCCAGCATTTT. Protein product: CASKEYDQPQHF.

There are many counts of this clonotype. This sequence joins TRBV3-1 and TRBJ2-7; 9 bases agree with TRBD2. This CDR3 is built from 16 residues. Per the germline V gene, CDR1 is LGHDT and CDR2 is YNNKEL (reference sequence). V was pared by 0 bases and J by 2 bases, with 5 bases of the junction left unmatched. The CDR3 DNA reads TGTGCCAGCAGCCAAGATTGGCTAGCGGGGCCCTACGAGCAGTACTTC. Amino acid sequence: CASSQDWLAGPYEQYF.

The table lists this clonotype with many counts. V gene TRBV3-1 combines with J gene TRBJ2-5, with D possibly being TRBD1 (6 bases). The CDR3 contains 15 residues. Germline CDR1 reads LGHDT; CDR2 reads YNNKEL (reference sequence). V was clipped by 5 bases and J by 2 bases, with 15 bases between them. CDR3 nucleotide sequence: TGTGCCAGCAGCTACCGCAGGGGTCGTCAAGAGACCCAGTACTTC. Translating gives CASSYRRGRQETQYF.